Sequencing of this T cell receptor (beta chain) was carried out in a study of blood T cell repertoires in COVID-19. At the level of the study: Italy, Spain and the United States were the sources of the convalescent and acute COVID-19 samples.

CDR1 SGHVS and CDR2 FNYEAQ come from the germline V gene. With 5 bases removed from V and 2 bases from J, the gap between germline ends came to 6 bases. The CDR3 runs 12 residues. Per the original methods: Amplification with reference gene primers provided the estimates of nucleated cell counts. TCRdb's table, derived via immunoSEQ multiplex PCR, lists solely in-frame clones and lacks some. That table is the source of V, J and clone size, and D and trimming were worked out from the DNA. The table records some 130,000 clones, over 60% of them present only once. Material: peripheral blood. The clonotype was recovered from a woman between 65 and 79 years old with acute or convalescent COVID-19. The V gene is TRBV7-6, the J gene TRBJ1-1; the D is unclear. CDR3 sequence reads: CASSHRNTEAFF. In nucleotides, the CDR3 is TGTGCCAGCAGCCACAGAAACACTGAAGCTTTCTTT. Based on the CDR3 plus reference TRBV7-6 and TRBJ1-1, the full variable domain is GAGVSQSPRYKVTKRGQDVALRCDPISGHVSLYWYRQALGQGPEFLTYFNYEAQQDKSGLPNDRFSAERPEGSISTLTIQRTEQRDSAMYRCASSHRNTEAFFGQGTRLTVV.